The 32 T cell receptor beta chains below come from one sample, sequenced in a study of T-cell reconstitution after alpha-beta-depleted transplantation in children. TCRbeta library construction was performed incorporating unique molecular identifiers. TCRdb processed the PCR reads anew with MiXCR; each CDR3 protein has one entry. Of about 470,000 distinct CDR3 sequences in the sample, roughly 44% are singletons; the top ten hold roughly 27%. The input for sequencing was PBMCs, taken before TCRalphabeta/CD19-depleted stem cell transplant. These receptors all stem from a girl aged 2-15 years with aplastic anemia, due to receive a stem cell transplant.

In this sample, this clonotype turned up a few times. The rearrangement links TRBV28 to TRBJ2-2; no definite D call. CDR3 length equals 13 residues. V was cut by 6 bases and J by 2 bases, with 7 bases left in between. Per germline, CDR1 MDHEN and CDR2 SYDVKM. CDR3 in amino acids: CASSRFNTGELFF. CDR3 sequence (DNA): TGTGCCAGCAGCCGGTTTAACACCGGGGAGCTGTTTTTT.

This clonotype was recorded many times. The chain carries TRBV5-6 and TRBJ2-1, with TRBD2 matching 10 bases. The CDR3 sequence is 15 residues long. Germline CDR1 reads SGHDT; CDR2 reads YYEEEE. The V gene end was trimmed by 1 base and the J gene end by 4 bases; junction bases not matched to a gene: 2. The CDR3 reads CASSLRTSGYNEQFF. The DNA for the CDR3 is TGTGCCAGCAGCTTGAGGACTAGCGGATACAATGAGCAGTTCTTC.

This clonotype was seen at least ten times. The rearrangement links TRBV28 to TRBJ2-7, with D unresolved. V was pared by 5 bases and J by 0 bases, with 8 bases between. Germline V gene sequence: CDR1 MDHEN, CDR2 SYDVKM. The CDR3 is 13 residues long. CDR3 loop: CASSLSISYEQYF. CDR3 coding DNA: TGTGCCAGCAGTCTCAGTATCTCCTACGAGCAGTACTTC.

This rearrangement joins TRBV27 to TRBJ2-7, with D uncertain. The CDR3 contains 12 residues. V lost 1 base to trimming and J lost 6 bases, with 7 bases between them. Germline V gene sequence: CDR1 MNHEY, CDR2 SMNVEV (reference sequence). Here the CDR3 reads CASSLWTGEQYF. CDR3 coding DNA: TGTGCCAGCAGTTTATGGACGGGCGAGCAGTACTTC.

This clonotype was detected a few times. The rearrangement uses TRBV10-3 and TRBJ2-3; 9 bases line up with TRBD2. Losses at the gene ends were 2 bases for V and 4 bases for J; bases not matched to a gene: 7. The CDR3 runs 16 residues. CDR1 and CDR2 from the germline V gene are ENHRY and SYGVKD. CDR3 in DNA: TGTGCCATCAGTGAGCTCAGCGGGAGGAGGGCAGATACGCAGTATTTT. This codes for CAISELSGRRADTQYF.

This clonotype rates as medium-sized. V gene TRBV6-5 combines with J gene TRBJ2-7; no definite D call. V lost 5 bases and J 2 bases, leaving 4 bases between the germline ends. CDR3 size: 11 residues. CDR1 and CDR2 (germline): MNHEY, SVGAGI. Written as DNA, the CDR3 is TGTGCCAGCAGTGACGCCTACGAGCAGTACTTC. Protein product: CASSDAYEQYF.

This chain links TRBV5-1 with TRBJ2-1; 7 bases match TRBD2. The germline CDR1 and CDR2 sequences are SGHRS and YFSETQ. J gave up 2 bases and V 4 bases, and 6 bases lay outside the gene matches. The CDR3 covers 15 residues. CDR3: CASSLRLAAYNEQFF. DNA of the CDR3: TGCGCCAGCAGCCTCCGACTAGCCGCCTACAATGAGCAGTTCTTC.

This chain links TRBV20-1 with TRBJ2-1; D is unresolved. The CDR3 is made up of 13 amino acids. CDR1 and CDR2 from the germline V gene are DFQATT and SNEGSKA (reference sequence). V shed 6 bases and J shed 7 bases, with 16 bases lying between them. The CDR3 DNA reads TGCAGTGCCCTCCTAGGTCCACTAAATGAGCAGTTCTTC. It translates to CSALLGPLNEQFF.

The chain has TRBV7-2 and TRBJ2-1; 10 bases agree with TRBD2. The CDR3 runs 16 residues. CDR1 SGHTA and CDR2 FQGNSA come from the germline V gene. J lost 2 bases, V lost 6 bases, and 7 bases had no gene match. DNA for the CDR3: TGTGCCAGCAGGTTTGCCCTAGCGGGGGCCTACAATGAGCAGTTCTTC. Translated, it gives CASRFALAGAYNEQFF.

This clonotype occurred a few times. The V gene is TRBV12-3 or TRBV12-4, the J gene TRBJ2-6; D is possibly TRBD2 (6 bases). This CDR3 spans 15 amino acids. Trimming removed 6 bases at V and 3 bases at J, with 12 bases between. The CDR3 is CASRPMGGGANVLTF. The CDR3, as DNA: TGTGCCAGCAGGCCAATGGGAGGTGGGGCCAACGTCCTGACTTTC.

The V gene is TRBV10-1, the J gene TRBJ2-1; 9 bases match TRBD2. Germline V CDR1 and CDR2: WNHNN, SYGVQD (reference sequence). The CDR3 has 12 residues. V was clipped by 5 bases and J by 8 bases; unmatched bases: 1. Written as DNA, the CDR3 is TGCGCCAGCAGTACTAGCGGGCATGAGCAGTTCTTC. Translation: CASSTSGHEQFF.

The CDR3 is CASSFDGWAPGELFF. In DNA, the CDR3 is TGCGCCAGCAGCTTCGACGGTTGGGCTCCCGGGGAGCTGTTTTTT. This rearrangement joins TRBV5-1 to TRBJ2-2, with no clear D. The CDR3 is made up of 15 amino acids. The V gene's germline CDR1 is SGHRS and CDR2 YFSETQ. Trimming took off 2 bases at V and 6 bases at J, with 14 bases between the two ends.

In its sample, this clonotype was seen once. The chain uses TRBV3-1 and TRBJ1-5; TRBD1 might be the D (6 bases). The CDR3 is made up of 15 amino acids. Deletions cut 2 bases from V and 4 bases from J, with 12 bases between. Germline CDR1 is LGHDT and CDR2 is YNNKEL (reference sequence). Here the CDR3 reads CASSQSPDRNQPQHF. The CDR3 coding sequence is TGTGCCAGCAGCCAAAGCCCCGACAGGAATCAGCCCCAGCATTTT. Looking up the rest from reference TRBV3-1 and TRBJ1-5 gives the full variable domain: DTAVSQTPKYLVTQMGNDKSIKCEQNLGHDTMYWYKQDSKKFLKIMFSYNNKELIINETVPNRFSPKSPDKAHLNLHINSLELGDSAVYFCASSQSPDRNQPQHFGDGTRLSIL.

This clonotype was recorded at least ten times. V usage is TRBV3-1 and J usage is TRBJ2-5; D is possibly TRBD2 (5 bases). Trimming cost V 4 bases and J 5 bases, with 8 bases left between them. Germline CDR1 reads LGHDT; CDR2 reads YNNKEL (reference sequence). The CDR3 runs 12 residues. CDR3 sequence: CASSLQRETQYF. CDR3 DNA: TGTGCCAGCAGCCTACAGCGGGAGACCCAGTACTTC.

This chain joins TRBV29-1 and TRBJ2-7; D possibly uses TRBD1 or TRBD2 (5 bases each). V lost 3 bases, J lost 0 bases, and 15 bases lay in between. Germline CDR1 reads SQVTM; CDR2 reads ANQGSEA. The CDR3 is made up of 15 amino acids. CDR3 in amino acids: CSVEFRGRGSYEQYF. The CDR3 DNA is TGCAGCGTTGAGTTCCGGGGCCGAGGCTCCTACGAGCAGTACTTC.

The chain joins TRBV7-3 to TRBJ1-1; TRBD1 might be the D (5 bases). V was cut by 1 base and J by 4 bases, with 16 bases left in between. The CDR3 consists of 16 residues. Per germline, CDR1 SGHTA and CDR2 FQGTGA. For the CDR3, the DNA is TGTGCCAGCAGCTTAAATGGGGGTACGTCGAGCACTGAAGCTTTCTTT. It specifies CASSLNGGTSSTEAFF.

This clonotype has just a few counts. The CDR3 DNA follows: TGTGCCAGCAGCTTCTTGGGCCCCGCCTCCGAGCAGTACTTC. This codes for CASSFLGPASEQYF. This sequence joins TRBV5-6 and TRBJ2-7, with D unresolved. CDR1 SGHDT and CDR2 YYEEEE come from the germline V gene. The CDR3 extends over 14 amino acids. V lost 2 bases to trimming and J lost 6 bases, with 15 bases between them.

This clonotype was detected only once. This chain links TRBV7-6 with TRBJ2-5; 8 bases align to TRBD1. The V segment lost 4 bases and the J segment 2 bases; nucleotides outside the gene matches: 6. The CDR3 spans 15 residues. Germline V CDR1 and CDR2: SGHVS, FNYEAQ. The CDR3 loop is CASSSPGQAQETQYF. The CDR3 DNA reads TGTGCCAGCAGCTCGCCGGGACAGGCTCAAGAGACCCAGTACTTC.

This clonotype was counted ten times or more. The V call is TRBV20-1, the J call TRBJ2-5; 10 bases align to TRBD2. The trim removed 5 bases at V and 3 bases at J, leaving 6 bases unmatched. CDR3 length equals 14 residues. Per the germline V gene, CDR1 is DFQATT and CDR2 is SNEGSKA (reference sequence). The CDR3 region has the DNA TGCAGTGCTCAAGGACTAGCGGCCAAAGAGACCCAGTACTTC. Its translation: CSAQGLAAKETQYF.

To note about this clonotype: A read error may be the cause here, since a much bigger clone is one base away. The conserved phenylalanine or tryptophan is not found at the CDR3 terminus, so this likely reflects a read error. The CDR3 sequence is CASSPGRFLVRGTEAFL. In DNA form, the CDR3 reads TGCGCCAGCAGCCCGGGACGGTTTCTTGTGCGGGGGACTGAAGCTTTCCTT. The V call is TRBV5-1, the J call TRBJ1-1; D is possibly TRBD1 (5 bases). V was trimmed by 4 bases and J by 5 bases, leaving 24 bases between them. CDR1 and CDR2 (germline): SGHRS, YFSETQ. The CDR3 totals 17 residues.

This chain connects TRBV12-3 or TRBV12-4 to TRBJ2-7, with 9 bases fitting TRBD2. The CDR3 runs to 15 residues. V lost 6 bases to trimming and J lost 4 bases; unmatched junction nucleotides: 10. CDR3 nucleotides: TGTGCCAGCAGATTCTCCAGCGGGGGGCCGTACGAGCAGTACTTC. Protein: CASRFSSGGPYEQYF.

V and J are TRBV7-9 and TRBJ2-7; unclear D gene. Germline V gene data show CDR1 as SEHNR and CDR2 as FQNEAQ (reference sequence). V lost 5 bases, J lost 2 bases, and 16 bases lay in between. This CDR3 has 15 residues. For the CDR3, the DNA is TGTGCCAGCAGCCCGCCCACGGGTGAACCCTACGAGCAGTACTTC. Amino acid sequence: CASSPPTGEPYEQYF.

This clonotype was counted ten times or more. This chain connects TRBV7-2 to TRBJ2-4; 8 nucleotides match TRBD2. After removal of 5 bases from V and 1 base from J, the junction contained 7 bases not matched to a gene. In germline, CDR1 is SGHTA, CDR2 FQGNSA. This CDR3 has 16 residues. The CDR3 reads CASSDYSGMAKNIQYF. The CDR3, as DNA: TGTGCCAGCAGCGATTATAGCGGGATGGCCAAAAACATTCAGTACTTC.

This clonotype has at least ten counts. This rearrangement joins TRBV5-1 to TRBJ2-5, with 7 bases identical to TRBD1. V was pared by 3 bases and J by 5 bases, with 4 bases of the junction left unmatched. The CDR3 totals 13 residues. The V gene's germline CDR1 is SGHRS and CDR2 YFSETQ. CDR3 bases: TGCGCCAGCAGCTATGGACAGGCGGAGACCCAGTACTTC. Translation gives CASSYGQAETQYF.

On this clonotype: A much larger clone sits a single nucleotide away, making a read error possible. A read error is likely, as this CDR3 ends without the conserved phenylalanine or tryptophan. The gene calls are TRBV19 and TRBJ1-5; 7 nucleotides agree with TRBD1. J was trimmed by 2 bases and V by 7 bases; bases with no gene match: 8. The germline V gene has CDR1 LNHDA and CDR2 SQIVND (reference sequence). This CDR3 has 15 amino acids. The CDR3 sequence: CASIDRAGRNQPQHL. The DNA for the CDR3 is TGTGCCAGTATTGACAGGGCCGGTCGCAATCAGCCCCAGCATCTT.

This clonotype has only a few counts. For the CDR3, the DNA is TGTGCCAGCAGTTTAGCAGTACGGAACTCCTACAATGAGCAGTTCTTC. Its translation is CASSLAVRNSYNEQFF. The chain combines TRBV12-3 or TRBV12-4 with TRBJ2-1, with unresolved D. The CDR3 extends over 16 amino acids. The ends were cut back, 0 bases at V and 0 bases at J, with 9 bases in the middle.

This chain uses TRBV20-1 with TRBJ2-2; 10 positions agree with TRBD1. Germline V gene data show CDR1 as DFQATT and CDR2 as SNEGSKA (reference sequence). This CDR3 contains 15 residues. With 1 base clipped from V and 6 bases from J, the junction kept 5 bases outside the gene matches. CDR3 in amino acids: CSARGGTGEAGELFF. The CDR3 coding sequence is TGCAGTGCTAGAGGGGGGACAGGGGAGGCCGGGGAGCTGTTTTTT.

The V and J genes are TRBV6-5 and TRBJ2-2; 11 nucleotides match TRBD2. Germline values: CDR1 MNHEY, CDR2 SVGAGI. The junction had 9 bases not matched to a gene; V was cut back by 2 bases and J by 7 bases. The CDR3 runs to 17 residues. CDR3 coding DNA: TGTGCCAGCAGTTACCGGTTAGCGGGAGGGCTTGACGGGGAGCTGTTTTTT. Translating gives CASSYRLAGGLDGELFF.

The sample holds many counts of this clonotype. Relative to the germline gene, one junction end is altered; a read error may explain this. The J gene is TRBJ2-7, the V gene TRBV5-1; D is undetermined. The CDR3 consists of 12 residues. The germline gives CDR1 SGHRS, CDR2 YFSETQ. The CDR3 coding sequence is TGTGCCAGCAGCTCTAGAGCCTACGAGCAGTACTTC. Protein sequence: CASSSRAYEQYF.

V gene TRBV29-1 combines with J gene TRBJ1-4; D may be TRBD1 (5 bases). The germline gives CDR1 SQVTM, CDR2 ANQGSEA. This CDR3 is 13 amino acids long. Trimming stripped 4 bases from V and 8 bases from J, with 14 bases between. CDR3 in amino acids: CSVALGDREKLFF. CDR3 sequence (DNA): TGCAGCGTTGCCCTGGGGGATCGCGAAAAACTGTTTTTT.

V is TRBV3-1 and J is TRBJ2-2; D might be TRBD1 (7 bases). From germline, CDR1 is LGHDT and CDR2 YNNKEL (reference sequence). The CDR3 consists of 14 residues. Trimming removed 4 bases at V and 7 bases at J, with 13 bases between. For the CDR3, the DNA is TGTGCCAGCAGCCTACAGGGGAGGATCGGGGAGCTGTTTTTT. Its protein product is CASSLQGRIGELFF.

This clonotype was counted between two and nine times. In DNA form, the CDR3 reads TGTGCCAGCAGCGTAGCTAATAGCGGGACGCAGCTGTTTTTT. Its protein product is CASSVANSGTQLFF. V is TRBV9 and J is TRBJ2-2; TRBD2 matches at 8 bases. The CDR3 consists of 14 residues. Germline V gives CDR1 SGDLS, CDR2 YYNGEE. J was trimmed by 12 bases and V by 0 bases; bases with no gene match: 7.